This entry features one T cell receptor (beta chain) sequence. This specimen comes from a study of blood T cell repertoires in COVID-19. Overall study: Spain, Italy and the United States supplied samples that represented acute and convalescent COVID-19. Sample material is recorded as cDNA or gDNA derived from T cells, B-cell-depleted T cells, or PBMCs.

In the source study's methods: Using reference gene primer amplification, nucleated cell counts were estimated. The repertoire was sequenced with immunoSEQ multiplex PCR; TCRdb's copy has only in-frame clones and lacks some. V and J calls and clone size follow that table, whereas D and trimming were derived from the DNA. The sample shows about 130,000 clones, about 89% of them seen only once. Enrollment of patients from Seattle took place during active infection, with longitudinal follow-up. Source material: peripheral blood. This sequence originates from a woman in her seventies with COVID-19, enrolled during active disease.

In DNA, the CDR3 is TGTGCCATCAGTGGGACCGGGACAGGGTTTAATGAGCAGTTCTTC. Encoded protein: CAISGTGTGFNEQFF. The V gene is TRBV10-3, the J gene TRBJ2-1, with 9 nucleotides matching TRBD1. The CDR3 totals 15 residues. With 4 bases clipped from V and 7 bases from J, the junction kept 8 bases outside the gene matches. In germline, CDR1 is ENHRY, CDR2 SYGVKD.